This TCR beta chain was documented in a study of blood T cell repertoires in COVID-19. Study-level information: Material from acute and convalescent COVID-19 was sourced from the United States, Italy and Spain. T cells, B-cell-depleted T cells, or PBMCs supplied cDNA or gDNA.

Original processing methods: Estimation of nucleated cell counts relied on the amplification of reference gene primers. This table comes from immunoSEQ multiplex PCR, and its TCRdb copy is limited to in-frame clones, with some not included. That table furnishes V, J and clone size, whereas the DNA furnished D and trimming. Seen here are 110,000 to 150,000 clones, about 87% observed once, and the top ten hold approximately 45%. The table lists this clone with a few counts. This sample also contains other DNA sequences that code for the same CDR3. The length of the CDR3 is 13 residues. Germline trimming cut 4 bases from V and 6 bases from J; bases unmatched to any gene: 2. Germline V gene sequence: CDR1 SGHTA, CDR2 FQGNSA.

The receptor's source is a human donor in a cohort sampled during active COVID-19. The sample was peripheral blood. V usage is TRBV7-2 and J usage is TRBJ2-1; 8 bases map to TRBD2. CDR3 sequence: CASSSGRGNEQFF. CDR3 in DNA: TGTGCCAGCAGCTCCGGGAGGGGCAATGAGCAGTTCTTC.